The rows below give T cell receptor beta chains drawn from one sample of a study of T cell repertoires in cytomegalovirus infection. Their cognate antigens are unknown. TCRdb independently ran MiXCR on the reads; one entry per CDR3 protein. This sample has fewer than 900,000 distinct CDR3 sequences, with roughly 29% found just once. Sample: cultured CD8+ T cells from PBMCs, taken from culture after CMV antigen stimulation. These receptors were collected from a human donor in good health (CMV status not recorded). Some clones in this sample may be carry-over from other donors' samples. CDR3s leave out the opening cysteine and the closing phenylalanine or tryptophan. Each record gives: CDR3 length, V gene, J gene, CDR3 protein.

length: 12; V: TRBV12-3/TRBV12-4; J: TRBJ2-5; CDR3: ASTSRAGGETQY
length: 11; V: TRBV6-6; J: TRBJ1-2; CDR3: ASRTGTGGANT
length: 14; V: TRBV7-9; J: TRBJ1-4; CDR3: ASSLAQRLNNEKLF
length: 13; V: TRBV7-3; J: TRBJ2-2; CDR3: ASRYTGTTTGELF
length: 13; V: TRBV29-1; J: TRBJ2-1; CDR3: SVEDWEGEHNEQF
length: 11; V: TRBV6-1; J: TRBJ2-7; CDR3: ASSDGSSYEQY
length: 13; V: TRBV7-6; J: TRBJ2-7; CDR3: ASSLEIAPSYEQH
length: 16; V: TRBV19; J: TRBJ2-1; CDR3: ASSGTRGSGGPYNEQF
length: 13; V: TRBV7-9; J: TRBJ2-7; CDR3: ASSPMEGSPYEQY
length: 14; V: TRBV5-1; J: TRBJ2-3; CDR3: ASSLVPGISTDTQY
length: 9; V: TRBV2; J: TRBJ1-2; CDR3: ASPQGDGYT
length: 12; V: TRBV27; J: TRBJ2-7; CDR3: ASSSSDPPREQY
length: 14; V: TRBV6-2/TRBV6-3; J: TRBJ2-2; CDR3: ASSPLRDGGTGELF
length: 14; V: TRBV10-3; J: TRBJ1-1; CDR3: AIRLRAGDLETEAF
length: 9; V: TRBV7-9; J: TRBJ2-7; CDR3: ASSTGREQY
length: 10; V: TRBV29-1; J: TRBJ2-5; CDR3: SVAMGPETQY
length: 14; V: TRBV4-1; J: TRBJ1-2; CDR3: ASSQDRGSGNYGYT
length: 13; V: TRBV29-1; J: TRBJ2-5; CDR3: SVEDPRGNQETQY
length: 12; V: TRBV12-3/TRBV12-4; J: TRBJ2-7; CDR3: ASSLAGSPYEQY
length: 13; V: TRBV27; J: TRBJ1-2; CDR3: ASSFGQGVDYGYT
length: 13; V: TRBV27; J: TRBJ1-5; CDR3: ASWTGGYSNQPQH
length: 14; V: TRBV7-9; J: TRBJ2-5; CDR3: ASSLTPNRVQETQY
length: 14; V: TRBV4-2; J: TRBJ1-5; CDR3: ASSQGPDQYNQPQH
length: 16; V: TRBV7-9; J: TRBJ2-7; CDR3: ASSSTVWTSRSSYEQY
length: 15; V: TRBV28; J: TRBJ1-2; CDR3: ASRGMVFLQGNYGYT
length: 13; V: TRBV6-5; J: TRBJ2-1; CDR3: ASSPAGSSYNEQF
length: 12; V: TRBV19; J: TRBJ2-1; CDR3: ASSIEGSYNEQF
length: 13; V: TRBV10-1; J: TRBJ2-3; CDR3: ASSESFLGTDTQY
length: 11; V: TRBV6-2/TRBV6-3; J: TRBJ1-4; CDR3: ASSYDGDEKLF
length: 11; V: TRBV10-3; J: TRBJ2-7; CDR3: AIQAPSAREQY
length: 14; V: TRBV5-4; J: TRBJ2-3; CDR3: ASSSLERSPTDTQY
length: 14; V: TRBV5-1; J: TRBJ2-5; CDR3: ASILEGTLEEETQY
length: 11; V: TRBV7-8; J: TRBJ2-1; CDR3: ASSLVVNNEQF
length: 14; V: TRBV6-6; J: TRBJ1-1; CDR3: ASTKPGQEHNTEAF
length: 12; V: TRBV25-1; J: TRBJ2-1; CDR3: ASALAASYNEQF
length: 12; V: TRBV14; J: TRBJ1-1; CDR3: ASSQVTGRTEAF
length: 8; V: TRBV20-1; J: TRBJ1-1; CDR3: SARGAEAF